The rows below give T cell receptor beta chains drawn from one sample of a study of blood T cell repertoires in COVID-19. Some clones are missing from TCRdb's copy, which holds only in-frame ones; the method was immunoSEQ multiplex PCR. The repertoire includes fewer than 300,000 clones, about 85% of them detected once, and approximately 0.94% sits in the top ten. The specimen was peripheral blood. These receptors were collected from a human donor with COVID-19, enrolled during active disease. The donor label of this sample is uncertain. Both conserved end residues are part of each CDR3. D genes are given only for firm matches. Clone sizes are given selectively: once, few, many, or a class where the clone is expanded.

size | D | J | V | DNA | CDR3
- | TRBD2 | TRBJ2-4 | TRBV5-4 | TGTGCCAGCAGCTTGGGACTAGCGGGGGCCAAAAACATTCAGTACTTC | CASSLGLAGAKNIQYF
- | TRBD1 | TRBJ1-1 | TRBV5-1 | TGCGCCAGCAGCTCTATAATTACAGGGGGCACTGAAGCTTTCTTT | CASSSIITGGTEAFF
- | - | TRBJ2-1 | TRBV3-1/TRBV3-2 | TGTGCCAGCAGCCCGTCCCACAATGAGCAGTTCTTC | CASSPSHNEQFF
- | - | TRBJ1-1 | TRBV6-1 | TGTGCCAGCAGTGAAAATCCCCCAGGGTTCACTGAAGCTTTCTTT | CASSENPPGFTEAFF
- | - | TRBJ2-2 | TRBV19 | TGTGCCACCCTGAAGGGGCCGGCGAACACCGGGGAGCTGTTTTTT | CATLKGPANTGELFF
few | TRBD1 | TRBJ1-2 | TRBV3-1/TRBV3-2 | TGTGCCAGCAGCCCTGGACAGGTCTATGGCTACACCTTC | CASSPGQVYGYTF
- | - | TRBJ1-1 | TRBV21-1 | TGTGCCACCCAAAAACTCGGAGAAGTACCGTTCACTGAAGCTTTCTTT | CATQKLGEVPFTEAFF
once | TRBD1 | TRBJ2-5 | TRBV9 | TGTGCCAGCAGCGGACCCGGGTCTAACATTGTGGGGACAGGGGGCTCAGAGACCCAGTACTTC | CASSGPGSNIVGTGGSETQYF
- | TRBD1 | TRBJ1-2 | TRBV5-6 | TGTGCCAGCAGCCCGGGACTCCAGGGGGGCTATGGCTACACCTTC | CASSPGLQGGYGYTF
- | TRBD1 | TRBJ1-2 | TRBV11-2 | TGTGCCAGCAGCTACGCATCCGGACAGGAGAACTATGGCTACACCTTC | CASSYASGQENYGYTF
- | TRBD1 | TRBJ1-1 | TRBV25-1 | TGTGCCAGCAGTAACAGACAGGGCCTCACTGAAGCTTTCTTT | CASSNRQGLTEAFF
- | TRBD2 | TRBJ2-1 | TRBV3-1/TRBV3-2 | TGTGCCAGCAGCCGGACTAGCGGGCACAAGCAGTTCTTC | CASSRTSGHKQFF
- | - | TRBJ1-1 | TRBV5-4 | TGTGCCAGCAGCTTGAGTAGACAGACCATGAACACTGAAGCTTTCTTT | CASSLSRQTMNTEAFF
- | TRBD2 | TRBJ2-3 | TRBV10-1 | TGCGCCAGCAGTGGACTAGCGGGATTCACAGATACGCAGTATTTT | CASSGLAGFTDTQYF
- | TRBD1 | TRBJ1-5 | TRBV5-5 | TGTGCCAGCAGCTTGGGGACAGGGACGAGCATCAGGCCCCAGCATTTT | CASSLGTGTSIRPQHF
- | TRBD1 | TRBJ2-1 | TRBV5-5 | TGTGCCAGCAGCTCGAGCGTCGACAGGGGTGGGTTCTTC | CASSSSVDRGGFF
- | TRBD2 | TRBJ2-7 | TRBV7-8 | TGTGCCAGCAGCTTATTCGCGCTAGCGGACTCCTACGAGCAGTACTTC | CASSLFALADSYEQYF
- | TRBD1 | TRBJ2-2 | TRBV28 | TGTGCCACCCCGTCGGACAGGGGTGGAAACACCGGGGAGCTGTTTTTT | CATPSDRGGNTGELFF
- | - | TRBJ2-5 | TRBV28 | TGTGCCAGCAGTAGAATGGGGGCCCAAGAGACCCAGTACTTC | CASSRMGAQETQYF
- | - | TRBJ2-5 | TRBV19 | TGTGCCAGTAGAATTTGGGCAGACACACAAGAGACCCAGTACTTC | CASRIWADTQETQYF
- | TRBD1 | TRBJ2-5 | TRBV10-3 | TGTGCCACCATGACAGGGGCCGAGGAGACCCAGTACTTC | CATMTGAEETQYF
- | - | TRBJ1-3 | TRBV28 | TGTGCCAGCAGTATCTCGTTAAACACCATATATTTT | CASSISLNTIYF
- | - | TRBJ2-7 | TRBV28 | TGTGCCAGCAGTTTGAGGCTCACCTACGAGCAGTACTTC | CASSLRLTYEQYF
- | TRBD1 | TRBJ2-5 | TRBV5-1 | TGCGCCAGCGCCGCACAGGGGGCTGGAGAGACCCAGTACTTC | CASAAQGAGETQYF
- | - | TRBJ1-3 | TRBV5-6 | TGTGCCAGCAGCTTATTGCAGGGTCAATACGGAAACACCATATATTTT | CASSLLQGQYGNTIYF
- | - | TRBJ1-1 | TRBV10-1 | TGCGCGTTCGAGTGGTCAGCTTTCTTT | CAFEWSAFF
- | TRBD1 | TRBJ1-2 | TRBV6-5 | TGTGCCAGCCGGGACAGGGGGGTATATGGCTACACCTTC | CASRDRGVYGYTF
- | - | TRBJ1-5 | TRBV3-1/TRBV3-2 | TGTGCCAGCAGCGGAACGTCCGACAGAGAACAGCCCCAGCATTTT | CASSGTSDREQPQHF
few | - | TRBJ1-5 | TRBV9 | TGTGCCAGCACCGAGGGGGGGGTGGATCAGCCCCAGCATTTT | CASTEGGVDQPQHF
- | TRBD1 | TRBJ1-1 | TRBV27 | TGTGCCAGCAGTATTACAGGGGGGAACACTGAAGCTTTCTTT | CASSITGGNTEAFF
- | - | TRBJ2-3 | TRBV14 | TGTGCCAGCAGCCATATTGACAGGCACCCAGATACGCAGTATTTT | CASSHIDRHPDTQYF
- | TRBD2 | TRBJ2-7 | TRBV7-2 | TGTGCCAGCAGCTTACGGACTAGCGGATACGAGCAGTACTTC | CASSLRTSGYEQYF
once | - | TRBJ2-7 | TRBV6-2/TRBV6-3 | TGTGCCAGCAGTTACCGAGGGCCGGGCGGCGAGCAGTACTTC | CASSYRGPGGEQYF
- | TRBD2 | TRBJ2-3 | TRBV5-1 | TGCGCCAGCAGCTCCAAGACTAGCGGGAGAGGTACAGATACGCAGTATTTT | CASSSKTSGRGTDTQYF
- | - | TRBJ2-2 | TRBV7-2 | TGTGCCAGCAGCTTAATACGGAGTACGAACACCGGGGAGCTGTTTTTT | CASSLIRSTNTGELFF
- | - | TRBJ2-7 | TRBV20-1 | TGCAGTGCTAGAGAATCATACGAGCAGTACTTC | CSARESYEQYF
- | - | TRBJ1-4 | TRBV12-5 | TGTGCTAGTGCCGGCCTACCGGGACATCTAAAGGAAAAACTGTTTTTT | CASAGLPGHLKEKLFF
few | TRBD1 | TRBJ1-2 | TRBV19 | TGTGCCAGTAGTCCCCGTTCACAGGGGGCAGGTTATGGCTACACCTTC | CASSPRSQGAGYGYTF
- | TRBD2 | TRBJ2-1 | TRBV2 | TGTGCCAGCACAAGGACTAGCTCCTACAATGAGCAGTTCTTC | CASTRTSSYNEQFF
few | TRBD1 | TRBJ2-7 | TRBV2 | TGTGCCAGCAGCTCCGGGACAGGGGGCTACGAGCAGTACTTC | CASSSGTGGYEQYF